A selection of T cell receptor beta chains follows, all from one sample in a study of shared clonotypes between healthy human individuals. Method: immunoSEQ multiplex PCR; TCRdb's copy keeps in-frame clones and lacks some. The repertoire consists of some 2.1 million clones, with approximately 94% occurring once and the leading ten covering 0.9% to 1.3%. Sequenced sample: naive CD8+ T cells sorted from blood. The receptors originated from a man between 18 and 35 years old in good health. The CDR3 runs from the conserved cysteine through the conserved F or W. D genes are given only for firm matches. Not all rows give a size; the values are once, few, many and, for expanded clones, a class.

V,size,D,J,CDR3,DNA
TRBV6-6,.,.,TRBJ2-7,CASSYDPAYEQYF,TGTGCCAGCAGTTACGATCCTGCCTACGAGCAGTACTTC
TRBV7-3,.,.,TRBJ2-1,CASSPPGDEQFF,TGTGCCAGCAGCCCTCCCGGGGATGAGCAGTTCTTC
TRBV11-2,.,.,TRBJ1-2,CASSLRDGAYTF,TGTGCCAGCAGCTTGCGTGATGGAGCCTACACCTTC
TRBV9,.,.,TRBJ1-2,CASSVVDSANYGYTF,TGTGCCAGCAGCGTAGTCGATTCGGCGAACTATGGCTACACCTTC
TRBV5-6,.,.,TRBJ2-7,CASSLARDPYEQYF,TGTGCCAGCAGCTTGGCCAGGGATCCCTACGAGCAGTACTTC
TRBV13,.,.,TRBJ2-2,CASSLGGHGLTGELFF,TGTGCCAGCAGCTTAGGGGGACACGGACTAACCGGGGAGCTGTTTTTT
TRBV13,.,TRBD2,TRBJ2-1,CASSSRGLAGQEQFF,TGTGCCAGCAGCTCTCGGGGACTAGCGGGACAGGAGCAGTTCTTC
TRBV5-1,.,.,TRBJ2-1,CASSFIESRLSYNEQFF,TGCGCCAGCAGCTTCATAGAGTCGAGACTATCCTACAATGAGCAGTTCTTC
TRBV6-1,.,.,TRBJ1-4,CASSDLGSAEKLFF,TGTGCCAGCAGCGATCTGGGGAGTGCGGAAAAACTGTTTTTT
TRBV5-4,.,TRBD2,TRBJ2-1,CASSFRGGGHEQFF,TGTGCCAGCAGCTTCCGCGGGGGGGGTCATGAGCAGTTCTTC
TRBV7-9,.,TRBD2,TRBJ2-7,CASSPPTSGGDSYEQYF,TGTGCCAGCAGCCCACCGACTAGCGGGGGGGACTCCTACGAGCAGTACTTC
TRBV7-9,.,.,TRBJ2-2,CASSPYPDREGHHTGELFF,TGTGCCAGCAGCCCATACCCCGACAGGGAGGGGCATCACACCGGGGAGCTGTTTTTT
TRBV9,.,TRBD1,TRBJ1-2,CASSRSGTGGAPDGYTF,TGTGCCAGCAGTCGATCCGGGACAGGGGGCGCCCCGGATGGCTACACCTTC
TRBV5-1,.,.,TRBJ2-7,CASSYTVGPFYEQYF,TGCGCCAGCAGCTACACAGTCGGTCCTTTCTACGAGCAGTACTTC
TRBV30,once,.,TRBJ2-7,CAWSVGPYEQYF,TGTGCCTGGAGTGTGGGACCGTACGAGCAGTACTTC
TRBV27,.,.,TRBJ1-1,CASSPQGNTEAFF,TGTGCCAGCAGTCCACAGGGGAACACTGAAGCTTTCTTT
TRBV28,.,TRBD1,TRBJ1-3,CASSHSRDRGNTIYF,TGTGCCAGCAGCCACAGCCGGGACAGAGGAAACACCATATATTTT
TRBV2,once,.,TRBJ2-5,CASSEPLGGETQYF,TGTGCCAGCAGTGAGCCCCTGGGAGGAGAGACCCAGTACTTC
TRBV5-4,.,TRBD2,TRBJ2-1,CASSSGLAGARGDEQFF,TGTGCCAGCAGCTCCGGACTAGCGGGTGCCAGAGGGGATGAGCAGTTCTTC
TRBV2,.,.,TRBJ2-7,CASSLAESYEQYF,TGTGCCAGCAGCCTCGCCGAGAGCTACGAGCAGTACTTC
TRBV19,.,.,TRBJ1-2,CAIDRGQGGGYTF,TGTGCCATAGACCGGGGGCAGGGAGGCGGCTACACCTTC
TRBV7-9,.,.,TRBJ2-7,CASSVRSYEQYF,TGTGCCAGCAGCGTACGCAGCTACGAGCAGTACTTC
TRBV29-1,.,.,TRBJ2-7,CSAKAGSISSEQYF,TGCAGCGCCAAAGCGGGTTCAATTTCCAGCGAGCAGTACTTC
TRBV12-5,.,TRBD1,TRBJ1-2,CASGPGQGGFYGYTF,TGTGCTAGTGGTCCCGGACAGGGGGGGTTCTATGGCTACACCTTC
TRBV5-6,once,TRBD2,TRBJ2-5,CASSLFLAAGETQYF,TGTGCCAGCAGCTTGTTCCTAGCGGCGGGGGAGACCCAGTACTTC
TRBV4-1,.,.,TRBJ1-1,CASSQELGGNTEAFF,TGCGCCAGCAGCCAAGAATTAGGGGGGAACACTGAAGCTTTCTTT
TRBV2,once,.,TRBJ2-3,CASSDPGTTDTQYF,TGTGCCAGCAGTGATCCTGGTACCACAGATACGCAGTATTTT
TRBV19,.,TRBD2,TRBJ2-1,CASSIGGRAGNEQFF,TGTGCCAGTAGTATAGGCGGGAGGGCTGGTAATGAGCAGTTCTTC
TRBV18,.,.,TRBJ2-7,CASSLSGTEDYEQYF,TGTGCCAGCTCACTATCCGGGACCGAGGACTACGAGCAGTACTTC
TRBV7-8,.,.,TRBJ1-5,CASSLVSVDQPQHF,TGTGCCAGCAGCTTAGTTTCCGTAGATCAGCCCCAGCATTTT
TRBV5-1,.,.,TRBJ1-3,CASSSLPDTNTIYF,TGCGCCAGCAGCTCCCTTCCCGACACGAACACCATATATTTT
TRBV4-1,.,TRBD2,TRBJ2-1,CASSQRTSGRGTYNEQFF,TGCGCCAGCAGCCAGCGGACTAGCGGGAGAGGGACCTACAATGAGCAGTTCTTC
TRBV5-1,.,TRBD2,TRBJ2-1,CASSPEGGYSSYNEQFF,TGCGCCAGCAGCCCCGAGGGAGGGTACAGCTCCTACAATGAGCAGTTCTTC
TRBV5-4,.,.,TRBJ2-6,CASSFMAEGPSGANVLTF,TGTGCCAGCAGCTTCATGGCTGAAGGGCCGTCTGGGGCCAACGTCCTGACTTTC
TRBV7-9,.,.,TRBJ2-5,CASSLLGWRETQYF,TGTGCCAGCAGCCTCCTGGGTTGGAGAGAGACCCAGTACTTC
TRBV21-1,.,.,TRBJ1-1,CASTINSDNTEAFF,TGTGCCAGCACTATTAACAGTGATAACACTGAAGCTTTCTTT
TRBV2,few,.,TRBJ2-7,CASNEQYF,TGTGCCAGCAACGAGCAGTACTTC
TRBV5-1,.,TRBD2,TRBJ2-3,CASSLYERGFTDTQYF,TGCGCCAGCAGCTTGTACGAGCGGGGCTTCACAGATACGCAGTATTTT
TRBV27,.,TRBD2,TRBJ2-3,CASSPILAGGADF,TGTGCCAGCAGTCCAATACTAGCGGGAGGTGCGGATTTT
TRBV5-6,.,.,TRBJ2-7,CASNLDSYEQYF,TGTGCCAGCAACCTTGACAGCTACGAGCAGTACTTC
TRBV10-1,.,TRBD1,TRBJ2-7,CASSESGTGIYEQYF,TGCGCCAGCAGTGAGTCCGGGACAGGGATCTACGAGCAGTACTTC
TRBV7-6,.,TRBD1,TRBJ2-5,CASSFNRGETQYF,TGTGCCAGCAGCTTTAACAGGGGAGAGACCCAGTACTTC
TRBV4-3,few,TRBD2,TRBJ2-7,CASERERYEQYF,TGCGCCAGCGAGCGGGAGCGGTACGAGCAGTACTTC
TRBV6-5,.,.,TRBJ2-1,CASSWGGNEQFF,TGTGCCAGCAGCTGGGGAGGCAATGAGCAGTTCTTC
TRBV7-8,.,.,TRBJ2-5,CASSLVDHTQETQYF,TGTGCCAGCAGCTTAGTGGATCATACGCAAGAGACCCAGTACTTC
TRBV27,.,.,TRBJ2-7,CASSLFFPGEGYEQYF,TGTGCCAGCAGTTTATTCTTTCCAGGGGAGGGGTACGAGCAGTACTTC
TRBV5-4,.,.,TRBJ2-7,CASSFGAGGKREQYF,TGTGCCAGCAGCTTCGGGGCAGGTGGAAAACGCGAGCAGTACTTC
TRBV29-1,once,TRBD2,TRBJ2-1,CSVEGLAGGVEQFF,TGCAGCGTTGAAGGTCTAGCGGGGGGGGTTGAGCAGTTCTTC
TRBV6-5,.,.,TRBJ2-3,CASSRGGVSTDTQYF,TGTGCCAGCAGTCGTGGTGGGGTTAGCACAGATACGCAGTATTTT
TRBV6-1,.,TRBD1,TRBJ1-3,CASSDLRRVGGAARNTIYF,TGTGCCAGCAGTGATTTACGAAGAGTAGGGGGCGCCGCAAGAAACACCATATATTTT
TRBV13,.,.,TRBJ2-7,CASSRDHSYEQYF,TGTGCCAGCAGCCGGGACCACTCCTACGAGCAGTACTTC
TRBV5-1,.,TRBD1,TRBJ2-2,CASSPGQGGSGELFF,TGCGCCAGCAGCCCCGGACAGGGAGGTTCCGGGGAGCTGTTTTTT
TRBV9,.,TRBD1,TRBJ1-5,CASGQGPNSNQPQHF,TGTGCCAGCGGACAGGGACCGAATAGCAATCAGCCCCAGCATTTT
TRBV11-3,once,.,TRBJ2-7,CASSLAGRTYEQYF,TGTGCCAGCAGCTTAGCGGGCAGGACCTACGAGCAGTACTTC
TRBV10-1,once,.,TRBJ2-1,CASRAGLNNEQFF,TGCGCCAGCAGGGCCGGACTGAACAATGAGCAGTTCTTC
TRBV18,few,TRBD1,TRBJ1-1,CASPPPMRQGGGRAFF,TGTGCCAGCCCACCACCGATGAGACAGGGAGGTGGACGAGCTTTCTTT
TRBV28,.,TRBD1,TRBJ1-5,CASSFQGTGGQPQHF,TGTGCCAGCAGTTTCCAAGGGACAGGGGGGCAGCCCCAGCATTTT
TRBV5-1,.,TRBD1,TRBJ1-2,CASSLGPGQDYGYTF,TGCGCCAGCAGCTTAGGACCGGGACAGGACTATGGCTACACCTTC